This T cell receptor beta chain was profiled in a study of OX40 agonist ivuxolimab in advanced cancers. Regarding this clone: The antigen is undetermined.

CDR1 PRHDT and CDR2 FYEKMQ come from the germline V gene (reference sequence). V lost 3 bases and J lost 4; bases outside the gene matches: 3. There are 14 residues in the CDR3. The repertoire was sequenced with immunoSEQ multiplex PCR; TCRdb's copy has only in-frame clones and lacks some. The sample lists more than 55,000 clones, over 75% occurring once. General study findings and limits: Several nonresponders also turned out to have low normalized T-cell clonal expansion.

This sample comprised CD4+ or CD8+ T cells sorted from blood, obtained in a trial of the OX40 agonist ivuxolimab. The receptor was isolated from an adult with an advanced solid tumor such as melanoma, head and neck, liver or kidney cancer. This chain connects TRBV13 to TRBJ1-2; TRBD1 aligns across 9 bases. CDR3 residues: CASSLPTGGYGYTF. The CDR3 region has the DNA TGTGCCAGCAGCTTGCCGACAGGGGGCTATGGCTACACCTTC. Together with reference TRBV13 and TRBJ1-2, the CDR3 gives the full variable domain: AAGVIQSPRHLIKEKRETATLKCYPIPRHDTVYWYQQGPGQDPQFLISFYEKMQSDKGSIPDRFSAQQFSDYHSELNMSSLELGDSALYFCASSLPTGGYGYTFGSGTRLTVV.